The rows below give T cell receptor beta chains drawn from one sample of a study of cytomegalovirus exposure and HLA in healthy donors. Libraries were prepared by immunoSEQ multiplex PCR; TCRdb keeps only in-frame clonotypes and omits some of them. In the table there are around 190,000 clones, roughly 87% of which are singletons. Sequencing input: PBMCs. The receptors stem from a woman between 50 and 59 years old in good health and CMV-seronegative. The CDR3 runs from the conserved cysteine through the conserved F or W. D genes are given only for firm matches. Part of the rows lack a size; the others show once, few, many or a class for expanded clones.

size | J | D | V | DNA | CDR3
- | TRBJ2-3 | TRBD2 | TRBV30 | TGTGCCTGGATACTAGCGGGAACAGATACGCAGTATTTT | CAWILAGTDTQYF
- | TRBJ2-3 | TRBD2 | TRBV25-1 | TGTGCCAGCAGAGACGCGGGGGGGCGGGCAGATACGCAGTATTTT | CASRDAGGRADTQYF
- | TRBJ2-2 | TRBD2 | TRBV2 | TGTGCCAGCACCGCGGGACTAGCGGGAAACCCCGGGGAGCTGTTTTTT | CASTAGLAGNPGELFF
few | TRBJ2-3 | - | TRBV2 | TGTGCCAGCAGGGACTGGACGAACACAGATACGCAGTATTTT | CASRDWTNTDTQYF
- | TRBJ1-3 | TRBD1 | TRBV19 | TGTGCCACCCGGCGGGACAGCCAATATGGCTCTGGAAACACCATATATTTT | CATRRDSQYGSGNTIYF
- | TRBJ1-5 | TRBD1 | TRBV19 | TGTGCCAGTAGTAGGACAGGGGGAAATAGCAATCAGCCCCAGCATTTT | CASSRTGGNSNQPQHF
- | TRBJ1-2 | - | TRBV21-1 | TGTGCCAGCAGCAAACAACGGGACAACGGCTACACCTTC | CASSKQRDNGYTF
- | TRBJ1-1 | TRBD1 | TRBV5-1 | TGCGCCAGCAGCTTGACGACAGGGGGCACTGAAGCTTTCTTT | CASSLTTGGTEAFF
- | TRBJ2-1 | - | TRBV5-1 | TGCGCCAGCAGCTTGGATGGCCCGGGGGATGAGCAGTTCTTC | CASSLDGPGDEQFF
once | TRBJ2-5 | TRBD2 | TRBV5-1 | TGCGCCAGCAGCCTGCAACCGACTAGCGGGCAAGAGACCCAGTACTTC | CASSLQPTSGQETQYF
- | TRBJ1-1 | - | TRBV4-3 | TGCGCCAGCGCGCGGGGTGGAGGGGCTATCACTGAAGCTTTCTTT | CASARGGGAITEAFF
- | TRBJ2-7 | - | TRBV5-1 | TGCGCCAGCAGCTTGGGGCCGACTAGTCGGGCGACCTACGAGCAGTACTTC | CASSLGPTSRATYEQYF
- | TRBJ2-2 | - | TRBV11-1 | TGTGCCAGCAGCTCCAGGACAACCTACACCGGGGAGCTGTTTTTT | CASSSRTTYTGELFF
- | TRBJ2-1 | TRBD2 | TRBV18 | TGTGCCAGCTCACGTACTAGCGGATACAATGAGCAGTTCTTC | CASSRTSGYNEQFF
- | TRBJ2-1 | TRBD2 | TRBV2 | TGTGCCAGCAGTGAAAGCGGGAGGGGGGGAAATGAGCAGTTCTTC | CASSESGRGGNEQFF
- | TRBJ2-7 | TRBD2 | TRBV11-2 | TGTGCCAGCAGCTGGACTAGCGGGGGGACCTACGAGCAGTACTTC | CASSWTSGGTYEQYF
- | TRBJ2-3 | TRBD1 | TRBV5-1 | TGCGCCAGCGCCCGGGACAGCCCAGATACGCAGTATTTT | CASARDSPDTQYF
- | TRBJ2-7 | TRBD2 | TRBV2 | TGTGCCATGAGCGGGGGGAACTACGAGCAGTACTTC | CAMSGGNYEQYF
- | TRBJ2-6 | - | TRBV30 | TGTGCCGGCTCCCTTACGAGGGCCAACGTCCTGACTTTC | CAGSLTRANVLTF
- | TRBJ1-2 | - | TRBV29-1 | TGCAGCGTTGAATTGGGGGGAAATGGCTACACCTTC | CSVELGGNGYTF
once | TRBJ1-2 | TRBD1 | TRBV18 | TGTGCCAGCTCACCCTGGACAGGGAGAGGCTACACCTTC | CASSPWTGRGYTF
- | TRBJ1-3 | TRBD1 | TRBV9 | TGTGCCAGCAGCGTAGGAGGGGGCCGGCTCTCTGGAAACACCATATATTTT | CASSVGGGRLSGNTIYF
- | TRBJ1-1 | TRBD1 | TRBV2 | TGTGCCAGCAGTGGGGAAGGACAGGGTGAGACTGAAGCTTTCTTT | CASSGEGQGETEAFF
- | TRBJ2-3 | - | TRBV7-9 | TGTGCCAGCAGCCCTCCTAGCGCTACCACAGATACGCAGTATTTT | CASSPPSATTDTQYF
- | TRBJ1-6 | TRBD1 | TRBV28 | TGTGCCAGCAAACGGGACAGGGCCAATTCACCCCTCCACTTT | CASKRDRANSPLHF
- | TRBJ2-7 | TRBD2 | TRBV11-2 | TGTGCCAGCAGCCCGCTGGTTGGGGGGGGATTCTACGAGCAGTACTTC | CASSPLVGGGFYEQYF
- | TRBJ2-1 | - | TRBV11-2 | TGTGCCAGCAGCTTACCGGGAGAGCAGTTCTTC | CASSLPGEQFF
- | TRBJ1-1 | - | TRBV2 | TGTGCCAGCGGGATCCAGGGCTTCATGAACACTGAAGCTTTCTTT | CASGIQGFMNTEAFF
few | TRBJ1-2 | - | TRBV28 | TGTGCCAGCAGTGCCACAGGGTATGGCTACACCTTC | CASSATGYGYTF
- | TRBJ2-7 | TRBD1 | TRBV7-9 | TGTGCCAGCAGCACCCCGACAGGGGTTGTTTACGAGCAGTACTTC | CASSTPTGVVYEQYF